One and the same sample provided the 4 T cell receptor beta chains below, sequenced in a study of cytomegalovirus exposure and HLA in healthy donors. Vbeta (60) and Jbeta (13) primers were used in the PCR. TCRdb's copy holds only in-frame clones and misses some; the assay was immunoSEQ multiplex PCR. The sample holds 120,000 or so clones, 81% seen once. Sequencing input: PBMCs. These receptors were obtained from a young man in good health and CMV-seropositive.

The sample holds a few counts of this clone. The V gene is TRBV7-8, the J gene TRBJ2-7, with 8 bases matching TRBD2. CDR1 is SGHVS and CDR2 is FQNEAQ in the germline V gene. Losses at the gene ends were 4 bases for V and 7 bases for J; bases not matched to a gene: 0. CDR3 length: 11 amino acids. This chain's CDR3 is CASSSGGEQYF. As DNA, the CDR3 is TGTGCCAGCAGCTCGGGGGGGGAGCAGTACTTC.

V is TRBV5-1 and J is TRBJ2-5; 7 bases line up with TRBD1. Germline CDR1 reads SGHRS; CDR2 reads YFSETQ. The ends lost 3 bases at V and 4 bases at J; junction bases unmatched: 6. The length of the CDR3 is 14 residues. The CDR3, as DNA: TGCGCCAGCAGCTCAACAGGGGTATCAGAGACCCAGTACTTC. Its protein is CASSSTGVSETQYF.

This rearrangement joins TRBV11-2 to TRBJ1-3; D is uncertain. The CDR3 length is 14 residues. V lost 0 bases, J lost 4 bases, and 7 bases lay in between. Germline V lookup: CDR1 SGHAT, CDR2 FQNNGV. The CDR3 nucleotides read TGTGCCAGCAGCTTAGACAGGTTCGGAAACACCATATATTTT. The encoded protein is CASSLDRFGNTIYF.

The rearrangement joins TRBV7-9 to TRBJ2-3; D is undetermined. The CDR3 contains 14 residues. Per the germline V gene, CDR1 is SEHNR and CDR2 is FQNEAQ (reference sequence). V was pared by 0 bases and J by 6 bases, with 10 bases between. This CDR3 reads CASSLALAADTQYF. CDR3 bases: TGTGCCAGCAGCTTAGCGTTAGCCGCCGATACGCAGTATTTT.